The 9 T cell receptor beta chains in this list originate from one sample, sequenced in a study of cytomegalovirus exposure and HLA in healthy donors. In the PCR, 60 Vbeta and 13 Jbeta primers were used. Profiled with immunoSEQ multiplex PCR; TCRdb holds only in-frame clones, not every one. The table includes about 140,000 clones, over 60% detected once. The specimen sequenced was PBMCs. The receptors originated from a man between 35 and 55 years old in good health and CMV-seropositive.

V and J are TRBV5-4 and TRBJ2-3; D unresolved. The germline gives CDR1 SGHNT, CDR2 YYREEE (reference sequence). V was clipped by 4 bases and J by 2 bases, with 5 bases between them. This CDR3 is 12 amino acids long. This CDR3 reads CASSLSTDTQYF. The CDR3 bases are TGTGCCAGCAGCCTCTCCACAGATACGCAGTATTTT.

V and J are TRBV6-5 and TRBJ1-1; weak D call: TRBD1 (6 bases). CDR3 length: 16 residues. V shed 4 bases and J shed 1 base, with 16 bases lying between them. CDR1 is MNHEY and CDR2 is SVGAGI in the germline V gene. The CDR3 DNA is TGTGCCAGCAGTTTCGGACAGCGCCTAGGGAACACTGAAGCTTTCTTT. This sequence encodes CASSFGQRLGNTEAFF.

In its sample, this clone was seen once. The chain recombines TRBV4-3 with TRBJ2-3; TRBD2 matches 8 bases. The CDR3 is 15 amino acids. V was pared by 4 bases and J by 1 base, with 4 bases of the junction left unmatched. Germline V gene data show CDR1 as LGHNA and CDR2 as YSLEER. The CDR3 nucleotides are TGCGCCAGCAGCCCGGGACTAGGGGGCACAGATACGCAGTATTTT. This translates into CASSPGLGGTDTQYF.

The rearrangement uses TRBV4-2 and TRBJ2-1; D remains ambiguous. The germline gives CDR1 LGHNA, CDR2 YNFKEQ. The CDR3 runs 16 residues. Trimming shortened V by 1 base and J by 0 bases, and 10 bases separated the two germline ends. The CDR3 region has the DNA TGTGCCAGCAGCCAAGGAGTTAGTAGCTCCTACAATGAGCAGTTCTTC. Translation: CASSQGVSSSYNEQFF.

This clone has more than one count but fewer than ten. This chain joins TRBV4-2 and TRBJ1-4; 7 bases align to TRBD1. CDR1 LGHNA and CDR2 YNFKEQ come from the germline V gene. The ends lost 3 bases at V and 4 bases at J; junction bases unmatched: 5. The CDR3 loop spans 15 amino acids. CDR3 sequence (DNA): TGTGCCAGCAGCCAGAACAGGGGAGGTAATGAAAAACTGTTTTTT. Residues: CASSQNRGGNEKLFF.

This clone was detected a few times. The rearrangement links TRBV7-2 to TRBJ1-1; TRBD1 matches 10 bases. The CDR3 has 14 amino acids. Germline V CDR1 and CDR2: SGHTA, FQGNSA. After removal of 2 bases from V and 6 bases from J, the junction contained 3 bases not matched to a gene. CDR3 nucleotides: TGTGCCAGCAGCTTAAGACAGGGGGCCTCTGAAGCTTTCTTT. This codes for CASSLRQGASEAFF.

This clone has only a few counts. The chain couples TRBV28 to TRBJ2-3, with D possibly being TRBD1 (6 bases). This CDR3 has 16 amino acids. Trimming removed 5 bases from V and 4 bases from J, with 19 bases in between. Germline V CDR1 and CDR2: MDHEN, SYDVKM. The CDR3 is CASSPRGSPGADTQYF. The CDR3 DNA reads TGTGCCAGCAGTCCCCGGGGCTCCCCAGGGGCAGATACGCAGTATTTT.

In this sample, this clone turned up a few times. CDR3 in amino acids: CASSARSGTEAFF. CDR3 in DNA: TGTGCCAGCAGCGCCCGGTCAGGCACTGAAGCTTTCTTT. V gene TRBV7-6 combines with J gene TRBJ1-1; D remains ambiguous. With 5 bases removed from V and 4 bases from J, the gap between germline ends came to 11 bases. CDR1 SGHVS and CDR2 FNYEAQ come from the germline V gene. The CDR3 extends over 13 amino acids. Full variable domain (missing parts from reference TRBV7-6 and TRBJ1-1): GAGVSQSPRYKVTKRGQDVALRCDPISGHVSLYWYRQALGQGPEFLTYFNYEAQQDKSGLPNDRFSAERPEGSISTLTIQRTEQRDSAMYRCASSARSGTEAFFGQGTRLTVV.

This sequence joins TRBV23-1 and TRBJ2-7; 9 nucleotides align to TRBD1. TRBV23-1 belongs to the ORF category, with a function that is uncertain. The CDR3 totals 20 residues. V trimming: 2 bases; J trimming: 1 base; junction bases outside the gene matches: 18. CDR3 sequence (DNA): TGCGCCAGCAGTCAAGAAAAACAGGGGGCGGAAGTTTTAAAATCCTACGAGCAGTACTTC. Residues: CASSQEKQGAEVLKSYEQYF.